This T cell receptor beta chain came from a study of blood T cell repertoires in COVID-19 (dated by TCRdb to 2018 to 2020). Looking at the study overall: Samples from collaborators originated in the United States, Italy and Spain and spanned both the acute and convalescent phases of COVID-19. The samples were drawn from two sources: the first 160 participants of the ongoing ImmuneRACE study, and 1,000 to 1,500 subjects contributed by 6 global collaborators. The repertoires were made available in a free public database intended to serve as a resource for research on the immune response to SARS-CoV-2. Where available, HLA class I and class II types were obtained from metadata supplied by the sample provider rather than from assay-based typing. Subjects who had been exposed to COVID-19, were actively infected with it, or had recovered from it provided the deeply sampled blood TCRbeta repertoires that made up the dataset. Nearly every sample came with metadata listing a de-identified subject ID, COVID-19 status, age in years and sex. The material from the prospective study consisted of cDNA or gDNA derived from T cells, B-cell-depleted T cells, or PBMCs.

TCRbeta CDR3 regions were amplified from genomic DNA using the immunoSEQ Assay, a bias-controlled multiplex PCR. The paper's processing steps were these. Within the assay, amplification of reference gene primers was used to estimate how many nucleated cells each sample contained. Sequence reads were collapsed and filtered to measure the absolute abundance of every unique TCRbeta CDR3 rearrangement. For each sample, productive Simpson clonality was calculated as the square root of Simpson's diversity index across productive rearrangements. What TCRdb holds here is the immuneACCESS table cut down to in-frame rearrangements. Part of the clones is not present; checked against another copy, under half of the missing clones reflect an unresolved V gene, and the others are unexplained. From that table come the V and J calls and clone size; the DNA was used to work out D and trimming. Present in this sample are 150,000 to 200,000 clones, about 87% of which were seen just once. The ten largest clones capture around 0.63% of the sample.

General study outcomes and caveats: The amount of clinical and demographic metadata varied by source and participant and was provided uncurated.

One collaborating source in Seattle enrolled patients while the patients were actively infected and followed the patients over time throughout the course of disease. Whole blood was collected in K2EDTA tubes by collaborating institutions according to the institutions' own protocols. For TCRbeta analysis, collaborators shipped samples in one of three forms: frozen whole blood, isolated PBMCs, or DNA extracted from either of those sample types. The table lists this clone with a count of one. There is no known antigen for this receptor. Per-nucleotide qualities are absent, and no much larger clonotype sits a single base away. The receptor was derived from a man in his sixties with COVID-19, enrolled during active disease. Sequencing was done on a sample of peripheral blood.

The sequence in DNA is TGTGCCAGCAGCTTAGATCTCCCCCCCTTAATTTCGGCTTTCTTT. The encoded protein is CASSLDLPPLISAFF. Rearrangement joined TRBV11-2 to TRBJ1-1, with an unclear D gene assignment. Its CDR3 holds 15 amino acids, cysteine through phenylalanine. Only the CDR3 portion is preserved as DNA: 45 bases, with reading frame beginning at the first base. Deletion took 0 bases off V and 11 bases off J, with a span of 19 bases between the germline ends. The germline V gene gives CDR1 as SGHAT and CDR2 as FQNNGV.